These 10 T cell receptor beta chains were sequenced from one sample in a study of response to subunit inactivated influenza vaccine. TCRdb redid the calling of the RT-PCR reads with MiXCR, one entry per CDR3 protein. This sample has around 790,000 distinct CDR3 sequences, with about 20% found just once. The sample was PBMCs from blood, taken roughly 5 days after vaccination. These receptors came from a man between 50 and 59 years old who received an inactivated influenza vaccine.

This clonotype was detected a few times. CDR3 nucleotides: TGTGCCAGCAGTTACCCACAGGGCCGAAGAGAGACCCAGTACTTC. Residues: CASSYPQGRRETQYF. The chain recombines TRBV6-2 or TRBV6-3 with TRBJ2-5, with D perhaps TRBD1 (6 bases). The V end lost 2 bases, the J end lost 4 bases, and 14 bases lay between the germline ends. The CDR3 runs 15 residues. Germline CDR1 MNHEY, CDR2 SVGEGT.

J is TRBJ1-3 and V is TRBV20-1; D call uncertain. V gave up 2 bases and J gave up 0 bases, with 11 bases separating them. CDR3 length: 15 residues. Germline-derived CDR1 and CDR2 are DFQATT and SNEGSKA (reference sequence). The CDR3 protein is CSARPDRSSGNTIYF. In nucleotides, the CDR3 is TGCAGTGCTAGACCGGACCGCAGCTCTGGAAACACCATATATTTT.

Comments on this clonotype: One junction end does not reproduce the germline sequence, and a read error may be involved. V and J are TRBV7-2 and TRBJ1-3; D remains unclear. The CDR3 has 14 residues. The germline V gene has CDR1 SGHTA and CDR2 FQGNSA. The CDR3, as DNA: TGTGCCAGCAGCCTAGCCCCGACTGGAAACACCATATATTTT. This encodes CASSLAPTGNTIYF.

The rearrangement uses TRBV13 and TRBJ2-1; D remains unclear. Germline V gene data show CDR1 as PRHDT and CDR2 as FYEKMQ (reference sequence). This CDR3 is built from 15 residues. V dropped 4 bases and J dropped 0 bases, with 10 bases sitting between them. CDR3 loop: CASSSSLSSYNEQFF. As DNA, the CDR3 is TGTGCCAGCAGCTCGAGTTTAAGCTCCTACAATGAGCAGTTCTTC.

This clonotype was detected only a few times. This chain uses TRBV6-2 or TRBV6-3 with TRBJ2-3; 8 positions match TRBD1. The junction had 8 bases not matched to a gene; V was cut back by 11 bases and J by 1 base. Germline lookup yields CDR1 MNHEY and CDR2 SVGEGT. The CDR3 runs to 14 residues. CDR3 sequence reads: CACWDRRGTDTQYF. CDR3 in DNA: TGTGCCTGCTGGGACAGGCGCGGCACAGATACGCAGTATTTT.

This clonotype was recorded a few times. The chain uses TRBV6-2 or TRBV6-3 and TRBJ2-1, with D tentatively TRBD2 (7 bases). V was pared by 2 bases and J by 1 base, with 9 bases between. Germline V gene sequence: CDR1 MNHEY, CDR2 SVGEGT. The CDR3 is 15 amino acids. The CDR3 region has the DNA TGTGCCAGCAGTTACGCGGGGGCATCCTACAATGAGCAGTTCTTC. This codes for CASSYAGASYNEQFF.

This chain uses TRBV28 with TRBJ2-3; D is ambiguous. Germline loops: CDR1 MDHEN, CDR2 SYDVKM. The germline V and J ends were trimmed by 5 bases and 9 bases, with 15 bases remaining between them. This CDR3 is built from 13 residues. The CDR3 nucleotides read TGTGCCAGCAGTAACCCTACGCCCCTCACGCAGTATTTT. Protein sequence: CASSNPTPLTQYF. Full variable domain (outside the CDR3, taken from reference TRBV28 and TRBJ2-3): DVKVTQSSRYLVKRTGEKVFLECVQDMDHENMFWYRQDPGLGLRLIYFSYDVKMKEKGDIPEGYSVSREKKERFSLILESASTNQTSMYLCASSNPTPLTQYFGPGTRLTVL.

This clonotype showed up just a few times. The chain is built from TRBV4-1 and TRBJ1-3; 10 bases line up with TRBD1. The V gene end was trimmed by 5 bases and the J gene end by 4 bases; junction bases not matched to a gene: 8. The germline gives CDR1 MGHRA, CDR2 YSYEKL. The CDR3 is 16 amino acids. In DNA form, the CDR3 reads TGCGCCAGCAGCACACCGGGACAGGGGAAAGGAAACACCATATATTTT. This sequence encodes CASSTPGQGKGNTIYF.

The genes are TRBV3-1 and TRBJ2-3; TRBD2 agrees at 9 bases. Germline V gene data show CDR1 as LGHDT and CDR2 as YNNKEL (reference sequence). The CDR3 runs 17 residues. V dropped 3 bases and J dropped 4; count of bases not matched to a gene: 11. The CDR3, as DNA: TGTGCCAGCAGCCAGCCGATGCGGGGGGGTGGGGCAGATACGCAGTATTTT. Its translation is CASSQPMRGGGADTQYF.

This clonotype was counted between two and nine times. V is TRBV5-1 and J is TRBJ2-5, with TRBD1 matching 8 bases. Germline assignment: CDR1 SGHRS and CDR2 YFSETQ. Germline trimming cut 3 bases from V and 6 bases from J; bases unmatched to any gene: 10. The CDR3 contains 15 residues. This chain's CDR3 is CASSSRTGLMKTQYF. For the CDR3, the DNA is TGCGCCAGCAGCTCGCGGACAGGGTTGATGAAGACCCAGTACTTC.